The T cell receptor beta chain under discussion was sequenced for a study of T cell responses to AZD1222 COVID-19 vaccine. Study-wide results and caveats: Just five or six AZD1222 recipients tested seropositive at baseline. In all cases, repertoires were sampled only after the peak T cell response.

Comments on this clone: Its target is unknown.

Trimming took 0 bases from V and 2 from J, leaving 8 bases between them. This CDR3 is 14 amino acids long. Per the germline V gene, CDR1 is SGHRS and CDR2 is YFSETQ. Data came from immunoSEQ multiplex PCR; TCRdb stores just in-frame clones and leaves some out. The table includes about 150,000 clones, nearly 95% detected once. The material was peripheral blood, obtained on day 0 of AZD1222 vaccination. This TCR came from an adult in good health. The J gene is TRBJ1-2, the V gene TRBV5-1, with D perhaps matching TRBD1 (6 bases). CDR3 protein: CASSLEGHNYGYTF. DNA for the CDR3: TGCGCCAGCAGCTTGGAGGGACACAACTATGGCTACACCTTC.